The entry below gives a single T cell receptor (beta chain) sequence along with its context. The antigen remains unidentified. MiXCR was run by TCRdb on the reads, yielding one entry per CDR3 protein. The table shows more than 10,000 distinct CDR3 sequences, with over 25% occurring only once. V was clipped by 3 bases and J by 5 bases; unmatched bases: 1. CDR3 size: 13 residues. The germline gives CDR1 SEHNR, CDR2 FQNEAQ (reference sequence). The data belong to a study of liver allograft versus peripheral blood T cells. Study-wide background: Peripheral blood of the recipients supplied T cell receptor repertoires that were compared with those in transplanted livers.

Study-level findings and limits: There were reportedly differences between T cell receptor repertoires inside liver allografts and those in peripheral blood.

The chain carries TRBV7-9 and TRBJ2-4, with 7 bases identical to TRBD2. The TCR originated in a human patient who had a liver transplant. Some T cells may be graft donor cells. CDR3 sequence: CASSFRGENIQYF. The CDR3 region has the DNA TGTGCCAGCAGCTTCCGGGGGGAAAACATTCAGTACTTC.